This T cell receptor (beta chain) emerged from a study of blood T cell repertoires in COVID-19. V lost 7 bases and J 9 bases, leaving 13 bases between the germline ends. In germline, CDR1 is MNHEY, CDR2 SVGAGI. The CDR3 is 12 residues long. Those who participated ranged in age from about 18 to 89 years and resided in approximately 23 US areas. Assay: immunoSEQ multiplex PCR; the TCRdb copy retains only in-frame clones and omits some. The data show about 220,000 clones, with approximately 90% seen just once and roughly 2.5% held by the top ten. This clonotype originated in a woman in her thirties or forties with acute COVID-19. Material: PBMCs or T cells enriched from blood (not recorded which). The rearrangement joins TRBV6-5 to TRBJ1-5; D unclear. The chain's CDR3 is CASNSGTRPQHF. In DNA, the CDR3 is TGTGCCAGCAATAGCGGCACGAGGCCCCAGCATTTT.